This paragraph covers one T cell receptor beta chain sequence. The antigen is undetermined. This specimen comes from a study of CD8 T cells in Susac syndrome. Study conclusions and caveats: It was acknowledged in the study that its TCR sequencing and HLA analysis involved a relatively small number of individuals.

Sequencing of TCR beta was performed on blood CD8+ T cells and on blood CD4+ T cells. TEMRA cells were FACS-enriched, with CD8+ and CD4+ T cells isolated negatively. CDR3 length equals 14 residues. V was cut by 5 bases and J by 10 bases, with 21 bases left in between. The germline gives CDR1 DFQATT, CDR2 SNEGSKA (reference sequence). Random hexamers served to reverse transcribe about 0.45 to 1 ug RNA. The CDR3 of TCR beta was amplified by immunoSEQ multiplex PCR across 54 Vbeta and 13 Jbeta. TCRdb re-analysed the immunoSEQ multiplex PCR reads in MiXCR, keeping a single row per CDR3 protein. Here the sample spans hundreds of thousands of distinct CDR3 sequences, roughly 84% being singletons.

Sample: CD8+ T cells from PBMCs. This TCR came from a human donor with multiple sclerosis. This rearrangement joins TRBV20-1 to TRBJ2-1; D call uncertain. Here the CDR3 DNA reads TGCAGTGCTGCGGTAGGTGGGCCTGCATGGGAGCAGTTCTTC. This translates into CSAAVGGPAWEQFF.